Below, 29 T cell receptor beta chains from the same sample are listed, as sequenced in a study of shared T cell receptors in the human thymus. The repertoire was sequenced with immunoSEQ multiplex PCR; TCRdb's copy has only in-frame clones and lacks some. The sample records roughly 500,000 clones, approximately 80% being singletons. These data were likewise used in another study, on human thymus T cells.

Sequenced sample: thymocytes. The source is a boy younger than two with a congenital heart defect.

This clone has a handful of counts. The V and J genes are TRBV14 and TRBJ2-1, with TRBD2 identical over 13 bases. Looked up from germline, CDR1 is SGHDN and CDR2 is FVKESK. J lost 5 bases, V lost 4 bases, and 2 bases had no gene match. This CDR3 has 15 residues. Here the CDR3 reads CASSLGTSGDNEQFF. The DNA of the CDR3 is TGTGCCAGCAGCCTAGGGACTAGCGGGGACAATGAGCAGTTCTTC.

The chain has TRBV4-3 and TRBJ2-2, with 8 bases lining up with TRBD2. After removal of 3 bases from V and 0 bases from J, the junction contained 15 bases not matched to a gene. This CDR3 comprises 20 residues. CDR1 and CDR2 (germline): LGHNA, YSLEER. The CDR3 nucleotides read TGCGCCAGCAGCCATCCACAAGGAGAGCGGGAGCCTTCGAACACCGGGGAGCTGTTTTTT. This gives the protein CASSHPQGEREPSNTGELFF.

CDR3 sequence: CASSTGIPEGTDTQYF. The CDR3 coding sequence is TGTGCCAGCAGTACCGGGATCCCCGAGGGCACAGATACGCAGTATTTT. The chain uses TRBV27 and TRBJ2-3; a weak D match, TRBD2 (5 bases). The germline gives CDR1 MNHEY, CDR2 SMNVEV (reference sequence). V gave up 5 bases and J gave up 1 base, with 16 bases separating them. CDR3 length: 16 residues.

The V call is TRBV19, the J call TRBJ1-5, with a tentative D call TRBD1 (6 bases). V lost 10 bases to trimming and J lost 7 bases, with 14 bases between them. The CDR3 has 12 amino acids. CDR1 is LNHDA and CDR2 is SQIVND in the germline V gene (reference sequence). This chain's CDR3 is CATEQGWQPQHF. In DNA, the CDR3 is TGTGCCACCGAACAGGGCTGGCAGCCCCAGCATTTT.

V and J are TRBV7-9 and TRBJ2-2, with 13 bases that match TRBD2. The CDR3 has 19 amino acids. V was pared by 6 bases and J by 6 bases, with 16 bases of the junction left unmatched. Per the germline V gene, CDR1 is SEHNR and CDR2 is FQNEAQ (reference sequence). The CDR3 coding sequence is TGTGCCAGCAGTATTAGCCCGTGGACTAGCGGGAGTAGGGCCGGGGAGCTGTTTTTT. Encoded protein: CASSISPWTSGSRAGELFF.

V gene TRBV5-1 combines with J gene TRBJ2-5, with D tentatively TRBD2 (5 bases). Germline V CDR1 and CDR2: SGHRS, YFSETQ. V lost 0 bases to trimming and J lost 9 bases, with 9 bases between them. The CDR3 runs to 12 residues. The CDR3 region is CASSLAFGAQYF. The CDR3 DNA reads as TGCGCCAGCAGCTTGGCCTTCGGGGCCCAGTACTTC.

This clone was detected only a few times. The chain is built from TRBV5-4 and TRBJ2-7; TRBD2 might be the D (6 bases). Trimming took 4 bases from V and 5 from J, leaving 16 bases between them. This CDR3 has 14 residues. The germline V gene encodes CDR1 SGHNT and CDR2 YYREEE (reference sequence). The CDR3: CASSPGLGRNEQYF. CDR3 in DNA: TGTGCCAGCAGCCCAGGCCTGGGGAGGAACGAGCAGTACTTC. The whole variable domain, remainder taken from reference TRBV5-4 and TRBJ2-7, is ETGVTQSPTHLIKTRGQQVTLRCSSQSGHNTVSWYQQALGQGPQFIFQYYREEENGRGNFPPRFSGLQFPNYSSELNVNALELDDSALYLCASSPGLGRNEQYFGPGTRLTVT.

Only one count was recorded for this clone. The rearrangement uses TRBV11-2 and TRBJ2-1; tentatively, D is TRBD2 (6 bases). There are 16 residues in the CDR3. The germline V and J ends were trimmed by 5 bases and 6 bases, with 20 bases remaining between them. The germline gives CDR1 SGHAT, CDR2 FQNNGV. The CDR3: CASSRFYGEEGNEQFF. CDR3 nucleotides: TGTGCCAGCAGCCGATTTTATGGGGAGGAAGGCAATGAGCAGTTCTTC. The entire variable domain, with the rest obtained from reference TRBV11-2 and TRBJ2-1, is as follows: EAGVAQSPRYKIIEKRQSVAFWCNPISGHATLYWYQQILGQGPKLLIQFQNNGVVDDSQLPKDRFSAERLKGVDSTLKIQPAKLEDSAVYLCASSRFYGEEGNEQFFGPGTRLTVL.

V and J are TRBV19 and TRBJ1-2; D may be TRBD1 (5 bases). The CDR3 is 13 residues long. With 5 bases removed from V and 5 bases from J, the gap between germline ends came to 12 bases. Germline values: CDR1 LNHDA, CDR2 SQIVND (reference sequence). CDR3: CASSSRTIYGYTF. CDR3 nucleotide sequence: TGTGCCAGTAGTTCCCGGACAATTTATGGCTACACCTTC.

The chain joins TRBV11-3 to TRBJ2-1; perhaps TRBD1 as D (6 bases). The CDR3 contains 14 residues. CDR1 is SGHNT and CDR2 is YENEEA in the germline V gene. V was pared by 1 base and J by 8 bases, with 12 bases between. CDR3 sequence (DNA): TGTGCCAGCAGCTTAGGGCAGGGGTGGGATGAGCAGTTCTTC. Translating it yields CASSLGQGWDEQFF.

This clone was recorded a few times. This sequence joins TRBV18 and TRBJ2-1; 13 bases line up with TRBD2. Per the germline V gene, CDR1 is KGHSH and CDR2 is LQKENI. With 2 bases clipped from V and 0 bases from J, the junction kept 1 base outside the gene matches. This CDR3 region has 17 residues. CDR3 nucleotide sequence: TGTGCCAGCTCACCAAGACTAGCGGGGGGCTCCTACAATGAGCAGTTCTTC. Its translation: CASSPRLAGGSYNEQFF.

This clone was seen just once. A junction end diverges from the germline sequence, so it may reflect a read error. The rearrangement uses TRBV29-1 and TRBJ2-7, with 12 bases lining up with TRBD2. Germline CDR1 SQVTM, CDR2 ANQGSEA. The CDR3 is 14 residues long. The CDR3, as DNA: TGCAGCGTGGAAGGACTAGCGGGGACCTACGAGCAGTACTTC. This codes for CSVEGLAGTYEQYF.

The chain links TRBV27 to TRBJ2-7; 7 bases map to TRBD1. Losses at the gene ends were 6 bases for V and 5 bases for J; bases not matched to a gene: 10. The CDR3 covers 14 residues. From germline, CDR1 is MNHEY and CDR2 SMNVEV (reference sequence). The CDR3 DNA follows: TGTGCCAGCAGCCGAAGACAGGGCGGCCACGAGCAGTACTTC. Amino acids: CASSRRQGGHEQYF.

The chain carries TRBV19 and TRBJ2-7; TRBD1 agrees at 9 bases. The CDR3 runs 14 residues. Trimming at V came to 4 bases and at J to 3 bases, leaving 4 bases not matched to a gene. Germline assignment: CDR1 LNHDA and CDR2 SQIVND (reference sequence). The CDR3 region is CASSNPGQGYEQYF. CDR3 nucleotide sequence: TGTGCCAGTAGTAACCCGGGACAGGGCTACGAGCAGTACTTC.

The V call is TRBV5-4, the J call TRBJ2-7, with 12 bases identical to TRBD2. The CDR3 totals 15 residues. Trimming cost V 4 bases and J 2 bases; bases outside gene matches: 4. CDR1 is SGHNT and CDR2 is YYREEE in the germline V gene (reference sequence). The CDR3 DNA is TGTGCCAGCAGCCTGGGACTAGCGGGTACCTACGAGCAGTACTTC. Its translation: CASSLGLAGTYEQYF.

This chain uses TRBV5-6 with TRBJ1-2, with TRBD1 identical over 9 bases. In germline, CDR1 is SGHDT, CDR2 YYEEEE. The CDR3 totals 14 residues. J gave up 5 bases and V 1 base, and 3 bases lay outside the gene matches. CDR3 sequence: CASSLRDRVYGYTF. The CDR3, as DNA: TGTGCCAGCAGCTTGCGGGACAGGGTGTATGGCTACACCTTC. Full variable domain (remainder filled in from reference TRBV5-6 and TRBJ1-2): DAGVTQSPTHLIKTRGQQVTLRCSPKSGHDTVSWYQQALGQGPQFIFQYYEEEERQRGNFPDRFSGHQFPNYSSELNVNALLLGDSALYLCASSLRDRVYGYTFGSGTRLTVV.

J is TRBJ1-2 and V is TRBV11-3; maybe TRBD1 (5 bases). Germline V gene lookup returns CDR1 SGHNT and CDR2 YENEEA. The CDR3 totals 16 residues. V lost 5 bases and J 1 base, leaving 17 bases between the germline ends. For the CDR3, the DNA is TGTGCCAGCAGCCCTAGGGCGGGGACCGTTAACTATGGCTACACCTTC. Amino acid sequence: CASSPRAGTVNYGYTF. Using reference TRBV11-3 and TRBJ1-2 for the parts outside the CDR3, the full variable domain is EAGVVQSPRYKIIEKKQPVAFWCNPISGHNTLYWYLQNLGQGPELLIRYENEEAVDDSQLPKDRFSAERLKGVDSTLKIQPAELGDSAVYLCASSPRAGTVNYGYTFGSGTRLTVV.

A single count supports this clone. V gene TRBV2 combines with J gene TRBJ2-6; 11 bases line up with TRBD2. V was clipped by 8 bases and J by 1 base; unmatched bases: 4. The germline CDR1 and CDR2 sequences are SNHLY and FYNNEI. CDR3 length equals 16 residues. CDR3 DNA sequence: TGTGCCAGCGGGACTAGCGGAGGTTCTGGGGCCAACGTCCTGACTTTC. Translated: CASGTSGGSGANVLTF.

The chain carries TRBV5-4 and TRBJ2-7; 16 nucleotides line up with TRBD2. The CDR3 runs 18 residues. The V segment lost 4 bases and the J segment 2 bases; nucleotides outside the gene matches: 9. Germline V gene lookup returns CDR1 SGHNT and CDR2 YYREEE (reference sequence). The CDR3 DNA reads TGTGCCAGCAGCCGTGCCGGGACTAGCGGGAGGGAAACCTACGAGCAGTACTTC. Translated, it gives CASSRAGTSGRETYEQYF.

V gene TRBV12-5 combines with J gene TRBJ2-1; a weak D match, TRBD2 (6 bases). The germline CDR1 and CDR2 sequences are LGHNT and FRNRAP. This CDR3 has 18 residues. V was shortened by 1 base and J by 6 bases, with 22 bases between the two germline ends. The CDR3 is CASGLALATGRFINEQFF. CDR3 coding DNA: TGTGCTAGTGGTTTGGCCCTAGCTACGGGGAGGTTCATCAATGAGCAGTTCTTC.

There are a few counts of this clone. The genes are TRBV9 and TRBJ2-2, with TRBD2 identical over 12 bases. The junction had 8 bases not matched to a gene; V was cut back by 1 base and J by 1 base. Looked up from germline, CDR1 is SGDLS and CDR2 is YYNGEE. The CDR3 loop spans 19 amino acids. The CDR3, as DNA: TGTGCCAGCAGCGTAACGGGACTAGCGGGCGGGAAGAACACCGGGGAGCTGTTTTTT. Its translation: CASSVTGLAGGKNTGELFF.

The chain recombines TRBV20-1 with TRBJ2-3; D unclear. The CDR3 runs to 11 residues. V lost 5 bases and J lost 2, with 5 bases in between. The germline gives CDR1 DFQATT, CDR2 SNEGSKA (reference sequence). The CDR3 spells CSALPTDTQYF. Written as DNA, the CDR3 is TGCAGTGCTCTTCCCACAGATACGCAGTATTTT.

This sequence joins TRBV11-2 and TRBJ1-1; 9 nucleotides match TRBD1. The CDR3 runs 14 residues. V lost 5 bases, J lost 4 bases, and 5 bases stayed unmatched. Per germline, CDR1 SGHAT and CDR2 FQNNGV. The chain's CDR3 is CASSTPDRGTEAFF. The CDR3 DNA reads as TGTGCCAGCAGCACCCCGGACAGGGGCACTGAAGCTTTCTTT.

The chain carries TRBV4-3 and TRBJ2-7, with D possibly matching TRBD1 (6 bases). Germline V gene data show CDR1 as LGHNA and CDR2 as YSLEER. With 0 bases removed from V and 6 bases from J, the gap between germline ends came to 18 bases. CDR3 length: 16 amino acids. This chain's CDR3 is CASSQDRAGEGREQYF. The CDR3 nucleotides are TGCGCCAGCAGCCAAGATAGGGCAGGGGAAGGTCGCGAGCAGTACTTC.

Here the CDR3 reads CASSQNRELQETQYF. CDR3 sequence (DNA): TGCGCCAGCAGCCAAAACAGGGAGCTACAAGAGACCCAGTACTTC. The gene calls are TRBV4-1 and TRBJ2-5; tentative D call: TRBD1 (6 bases). The CDR3 sequence is 15 residues long. V was trimmed by 2 bases and J by 2 bases, leaving 12 bases between them. The V gene's germline CDR1 is MGHRA and CDR2 YSYEKL.

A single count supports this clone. The CDR3 loop is CASSLVPSGRTNEQFF. CDR3 coding DNA: TGTGCCAGCAGCTTAGTTCCTAGCGGGAGAACAAATGAGCAGTTCTTC. The V gene is TRBV7-9, the J gene TRBJ2-1; 10 bases match TRBD2. V shed 1 base, J shed 7 bases, and the junction held 7 bases outside the gene matches. The CDR3 is 16 amino acids. CDR1 and CDR2 from the germline V gene are SEHNR and FQNEAQ (reference sequence).

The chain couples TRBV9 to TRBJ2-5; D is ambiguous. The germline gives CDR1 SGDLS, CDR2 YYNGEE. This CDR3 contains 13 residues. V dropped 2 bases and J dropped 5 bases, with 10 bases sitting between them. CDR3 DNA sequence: TGTGCCAGCAGCGTCTTCCCCGGGGAGACCCAGTACTTC. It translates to CASSVFPGETQYF.

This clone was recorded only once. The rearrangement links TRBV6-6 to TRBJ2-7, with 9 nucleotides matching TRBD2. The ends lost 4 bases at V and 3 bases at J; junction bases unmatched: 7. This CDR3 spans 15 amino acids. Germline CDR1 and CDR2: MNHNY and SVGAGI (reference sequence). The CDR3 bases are TGTGCCAGCAGTTCTGAAGCGGGAGGCGTCTACGAGCAGTACTTC. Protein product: CASSSEAGGVYEQYF.

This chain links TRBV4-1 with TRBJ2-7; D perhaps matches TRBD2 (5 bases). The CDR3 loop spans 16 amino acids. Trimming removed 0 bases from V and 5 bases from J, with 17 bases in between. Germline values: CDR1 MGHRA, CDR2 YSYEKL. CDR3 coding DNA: TGCGCCAGCAGCCAAGAGGGGAGCGAAATGTTCCACGAGCAGTACTTC. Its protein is CASSQEGSEMFHEQYF.